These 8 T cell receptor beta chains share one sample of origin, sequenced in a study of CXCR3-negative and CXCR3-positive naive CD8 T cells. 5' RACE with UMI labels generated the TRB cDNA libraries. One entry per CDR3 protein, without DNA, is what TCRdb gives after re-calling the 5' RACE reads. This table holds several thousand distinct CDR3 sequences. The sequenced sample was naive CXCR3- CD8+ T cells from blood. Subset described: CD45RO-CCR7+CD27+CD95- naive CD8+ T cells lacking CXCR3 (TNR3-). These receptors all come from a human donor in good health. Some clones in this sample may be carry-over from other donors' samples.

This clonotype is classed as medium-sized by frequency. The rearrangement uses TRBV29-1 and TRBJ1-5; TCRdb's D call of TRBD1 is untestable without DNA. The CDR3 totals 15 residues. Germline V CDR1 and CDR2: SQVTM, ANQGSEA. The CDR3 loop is CSVASGTERNQPQHF.

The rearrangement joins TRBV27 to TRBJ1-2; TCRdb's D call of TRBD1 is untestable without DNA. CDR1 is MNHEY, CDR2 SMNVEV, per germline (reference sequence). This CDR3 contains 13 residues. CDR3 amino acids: CASSLRGGYGYTF.

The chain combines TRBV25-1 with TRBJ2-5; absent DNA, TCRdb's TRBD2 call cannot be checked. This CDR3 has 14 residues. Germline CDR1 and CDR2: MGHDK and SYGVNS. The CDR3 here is CASSDSGPSEPQYF.

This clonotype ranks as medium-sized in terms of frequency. The CDR3 sequence: CASSDSLLAGNTGELFF. V gene TRBV6-4 combines with J gene TRBJ2-2; the TCRdb call, TRBD2, lacks DNA for checking. The CDR3 spans 17 residues. CDR1 MRHNA and CDR2 SNTAGT come from the germline V gene.

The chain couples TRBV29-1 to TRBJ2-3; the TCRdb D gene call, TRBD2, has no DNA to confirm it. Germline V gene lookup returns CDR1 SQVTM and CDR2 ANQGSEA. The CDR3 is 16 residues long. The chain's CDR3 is CSAEGASGSGTDTQYF.

This chain's CDR3 is CSAREAERRGNEQFF. This chain uses TRBV20-1 with TRBJ2-1. CDR3 size: 15 residues. The germline V gene encodes CDR1 DFQATT and CDR2 SNEGSKA (reference sequence).

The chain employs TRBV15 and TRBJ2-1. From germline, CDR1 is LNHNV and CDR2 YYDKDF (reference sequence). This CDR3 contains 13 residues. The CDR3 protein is CATSMSFYNEQFF.

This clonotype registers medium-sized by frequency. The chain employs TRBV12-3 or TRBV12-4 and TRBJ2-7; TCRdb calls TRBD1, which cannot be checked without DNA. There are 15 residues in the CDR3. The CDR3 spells CASSAGTGRPYEQYF.